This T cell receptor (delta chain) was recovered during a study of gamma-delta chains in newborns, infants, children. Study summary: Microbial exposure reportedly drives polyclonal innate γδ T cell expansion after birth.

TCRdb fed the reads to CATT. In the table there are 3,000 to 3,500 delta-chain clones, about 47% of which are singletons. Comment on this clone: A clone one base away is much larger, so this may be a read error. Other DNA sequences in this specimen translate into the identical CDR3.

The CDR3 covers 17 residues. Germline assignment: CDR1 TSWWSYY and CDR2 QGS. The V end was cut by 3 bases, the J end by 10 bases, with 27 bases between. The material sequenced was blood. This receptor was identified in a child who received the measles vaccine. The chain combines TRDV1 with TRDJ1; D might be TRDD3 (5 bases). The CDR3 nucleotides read TGTGCTCTTGGGGAGCTAGACCCCACGAGTGGGATGAGGGTACTCATCTTT. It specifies CALGELDPTSGMRVLIF.